The sequence of this TCR beta chain was determined in a study of T cell responses to AZD1222 COVID-19 vaccine. Overall study findings and caveats: Two AZD1222 doses significantly raised spike-specific TCR breadth and depth over controls. Unmutated variant regions are reportedly the target of nearly half of TCRs that are spike-specific.

Second-dose schedules of about 4 or about 12 weeks were combined. A note on this clone: What it recognizes is unknown.

This CDR3 is built from 14 residues. From germline, CDR1 is SGHRS and CDR2 YFSETQ. V was trimmed by 3 bases and J by 14 bases, leaving 18 bases between them. TCRdb keeps only in-frame clones here, not all; method: immunoSEQ multiplex PCR. The table has fewer than 70,000 clones, 80% seen once. Here the sequenced sample was peripheral blood, taken 28 days after the second AZD1222 dose. This receptor was taken from an adult who received the AZD1222 COVID-19 vaccine. The chain joins TRBV5-1 to TRBJ1-6; tentative D call: TRBD1 (6 bases). CDR3 loop: CASSSEPGTPSLHF. The CDR3 nucleotides read TGCGCCAGCAGCTCCGAACCGGGGACACCGTCCCTCCACTTT.